Reported below is one T cell receptor beta chain. Profiling relied on immunoSEQ multiplex PCR, and the TCRdb table lists in-frame clones only, not all of them. The sample consists of 90,000 to 130,000 clones, 80% to 95% of them appearing once. Time point indicated: peripheral blood 6 weeks after treatment start. Per patient, between 1 and 8 samples were collected at pretreatment and on-treatment time points. The sample belongs to a study of PD-L1 blockade in urothelial cancer. Study summary: The patients first took atezolizumab around 2014, receiving 1,200 mg intravenously every 3 weeks. A median around 150,000 T cells were found in blood samples. Blood was evaluated 3 weeks (second dose) and 6 weeks after therapy began.

CDR3 length: 14 residues. The germline gives CDR1 SGHVS, CDR2 FQNEAQ. V was pared by 1 base and J by 4 bases, with 2 bases of the junction left unmatched. This clonotype was obtained from a man in his fifties or sixties with urothelial cancer. This sample comprised PBMCs, obtained around atezolizumab (anti-PD-L1) treatment. The rearrangement links TRBV7-8 to TRBJ2-5; 8 nucleotides align to TRBD1. This CDR3 is CASSLVDRGETQYF. The CDR3 DNA sequence: TGTGCCAGCAGCTTAGTAGACAGGGGAGAGACCCAGTACTTC.